This T cell receptor beta chain was captured by sequencing in a study of T cell responses to AZD1222 COVID-19 vaccine (dated by TCRdb to 2020 to 2022). For the study in its entirety: TCR sequencing was performed for roughly 240 trial participants, of whom about 200 were given two doses of AZD1222 and some 26 were given two doses of MenACWY control vaccine. Trial participants were enrolled by age into subgroups of 18-55, 56-69 and 70-plus years, and 148, 28 and 57 TCR-sequenced participants, respectively, were included in these subgroups.

The label giving this sample's time point can be read as: about 28 days (+/-7) after the second vaccine dose. AZD1222 recipients whose second dose came at about 4 weeks and those whose second dose came at about 12 weeks were combined into one group, since spike-specific TCR depth and breadth did not differ between the two schedules. Vaccinee samples came from UK trials COV001 and COV002, including a single-blind randomized controlled phase 2/3 trial of AZD1222 (ChAdOx1 nCoV-19) in healthy adults. For TCRbeta chain sequencing, PBMC samples from trial participants were taken at day 0 and at day 28 after the second dose. The CDR3, from cysteine to phenylalanine, totals 14 residues. Just the 42-base CDR3 DNA is kept, in frame starting at base 1. V loses 0 bases, J loses 2 bases, and the germline ends lie 8 bases apart. From a lookup of the germline V gene, CDR1 and CDR2 are MNHEY and SVGAGI. Concerning this clone itself: It has no known antigen specificity. No much larger clonotype is one base removed from it; base qualities were not supplied.

The CDR3 regions of human TCRbeta chains were analyzed by immunosequencing. In the source study's methods: Repertoire TCRs were checked for matches against a reference library of SARS-CoV-2-specific TCRs that had been generated using the MIRA antigen-specificity platform. Breadth was defined as the fraction of unique TCRs that were SARS-CoV-2-associated. Depth was defined as the fraction of total T cells that were SARS-CoV-2-associated. Using the MIRA data, each spike-specific TCR was mapped to the spike region that the TCR reacts to and placed in a CD4 or CD8 class. Log10-transformed breadth and depth values were compared by one-way ANOVA with Sidak's multiple comparisons tests. In its TCRdb copy, this immuneACCESS table keeps in-frame sequences only and misses some clones. Where compared with another copy, unresolved V genes explain less than half of these, and the others have no known cause. V and J calls and clone size are copied from that table; D and trimming were computed from the DNA. The sample data list nearly 110,000 clones, and 75% to 95% of these were observed just once. The top ten clones comprise about 6.8% of the sample.

Results the study describes overall, beyond this receptor: After two AZD1222 doses, both the breadth and the depth of spike-specific TCRs were significantly higher than at day 0 and than in MenACWY recipients. Epitopes outside the regions mutated in the B.1.351 and B.1.1.7 variants were reportedly recognized by nearly half of the unique spike-specific TCRs. Only six AZD1222 recipients were SARS-CoV-2 seropositive at baseline, limiting conclusions about previously exposed vaccinees. In the small 56-69-year group, the increase in depth fell short of significance, most likely because of low power. Participants were mostly white British and included more females than males, and it was suggested by the authors that clonal diversity may have been underestimated. CD4 TCRs associated with the vaccine covered the entire spike protein, and the dominant responses were in regions 160-218 and 743-854. Because no samples from the day 14 peak response were available, repertoires could be characterized only after the peak T cell response.

The TCR comes from an adult who received the AZD1222 COVID-19 vaccine. The sample here was peripheral blood, taken 28 days after the second AZD1222 dose. This chain joins TRBV6-5 to TRBJ2-7; D gene: possibly TRBD1, on 5 matching bases. The DNA is TGTGCCAGCAGTTACTCGGCAGGGACCTACGAGCAGTACTTC. It translates as CASSYSAGTYEQYF.